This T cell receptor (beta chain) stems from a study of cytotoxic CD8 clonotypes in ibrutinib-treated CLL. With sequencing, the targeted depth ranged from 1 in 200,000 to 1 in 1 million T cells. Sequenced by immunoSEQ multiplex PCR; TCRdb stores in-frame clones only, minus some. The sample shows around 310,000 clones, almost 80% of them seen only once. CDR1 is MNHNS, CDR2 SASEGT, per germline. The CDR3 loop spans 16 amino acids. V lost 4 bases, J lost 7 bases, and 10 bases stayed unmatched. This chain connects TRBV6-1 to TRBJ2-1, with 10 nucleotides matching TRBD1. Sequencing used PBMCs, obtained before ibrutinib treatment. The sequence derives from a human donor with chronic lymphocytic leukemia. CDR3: CASSGYRDRGRNEQFF. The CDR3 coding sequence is TGTGCCAGCAGTGGATACCGGGACAGGGGCAGGAATGAGCAGTTCTTC.